The following is a T cell receptor beta chain sequence with its context. Its antigen is currently unknown. The sample comes from a study of siplizumab effects on memory and regulatory T cells. Study results and limitations: It seemed that naive T cells were more diverse than memory cells and were major contributors to the alloresponse. The mapping of alloreactive clones to unstimulated subsets covered only a minor fraction of them. Treg origin accounted for an average of around 69% of mappable alloreactive CD4+ clones with siplizumab and approximately 25% in controls.

V lost 1 base, J lost 4 bases, and 10 bases lay in between. Looked up from germline, CDR1 is GTSNPN and CDR2 is SVGIG (reference sequence). The CDR3 is made up of 14 amino acids. The protocol was immunoSEQ multiplex PCR, while the TCRdb copy is restricted to in-frame clones and leaves out a portion. The repertoire holds some 97,000 clones, with around 90% as singletons. The rearrangement links TRBV30 to TRBJ1-4; no clear D. The sequenced material came from Tregs sorted from blood. The receptor was isolated from a human donor in good health. The CDR3 spells CAWSGPFVNEKLFF. In nucleotides, the CDR3 is TGTGCCTGGAGTGGGCCTTTCGTTAATGAAAAACTGTTTTTT.